The subject of this entry is one TCR beta chain. This entry is derived from a study of T cells after yellow fever vaccination. The CDR3 sequence is 13 residues long. The V end was cut by 4 bases, the J end by 6 bases, with 10 bases between. CDR1 and CDR2 from the germline V gene are SEHNR and FQNEAQ (reference sequence). TCRdb used MiXCR to reprocess the 5' RACE reads, holding one entry per CDR3 protein. The profile shows roughly 250,000 distinct CDR3 sequences, 10% to 15% of them singletons. The TCR was taken from a young man who received the YFV17D yellow fever vaccine. V and J are TRBV7-9 and TRBJ2-1; no reliable D call. The sample consisted of CD4+ T cells sorted from PBMCs, taken 45 days after the yellow fever booster vaccination. The CDR3 DNA reads TGTGCCAGCAGCTGGTTCCGATCCAATGAGCAGTTCTTC. This translates into CASSWFRSNEQFF.